What follows are 28 T cell receptor beta chains derived from one specimen sequenced in a study of blood T cells in healthy people across ages (dated by TCRdb to the mid-2010s). Libraries were prepared through 5' RACE. Sequencing was performed on an Illumina HiSeq 2500. A second PCR of roughly 7 to 11 cycles was performed with a sample-barcoded 5' primer and a J-beta primer mix. Starting from the raw public reads, TCRdb applied fastp trimming at Q25, assembled clones with MiXCR and retained in-frame beta chains. Each entry merges the rows of one CDR3 protein and shows their most common DNA and genes. Within this sample are around 800,000 distinct CDR3 sequences, with 60% to 80% of them counted one time only. Together, the top ten hold 28% of the sample. Sequenced material: blood. The receptors come from a man aged 25 to 40 in good health.

This clonotype has ten or more counts. V usage is TRBV20-1 and J usage is TRBJ2-7, with 12 bases identical to TRBD2. V gave up 8 bases and J gave up 6 bases; unmatched junction bases: 14. There are 15 residues in the CDR3. CDR1 is DFQATT and CDR2 is SNEGSKA in the germline V gene (reference sequence). CDR3 sequence: CSPPQHSTSGGEQYF. CDR3 DNA: TGCAGTCCTCCCCAACATTCGACTAGCGGGGGCGAGCAGTACTTC.

CDR3 in DNA: TGCAGTGCTACCTCCTACGAGCAGTACTTC. It yields the protein CSATSYEQYF. This chain joins TRBV20-1 and TRBJ2-7; D gene unclear. Trimming removed 4 bases from V and 0 bases from J, with 1 base in between. Germline V CDR1 and CDR2: DFQATT, SNEGSKA (reference sequence). The CDR3 loop spans 10 amino acids.

There are a few counts of this clonotype. The chain uses TRBV10-3 and TRBJ2-1; weak D call: TRBD2 (6 bases). The V gene's germline CDR1 is ENHRY and CDR2 SYGVKD. V was shortened by 4 bases and J by 0 bases, with 13 bases between the two germline ends. This CDR3 comprises 16 residues. The CDR3 DNA follows: TGTGCCATCAGTGGGGCGGGATTAAGCTCCTACAATGAGCAGTTCTTC. Its translation: CAISGAGLSSYNEQFF.

The rearrangement links TRBV2 to TRBJ2-7; 9 nucleotides align to TRBD2. Looked up from germline, CDR1 is SNHLY and CDR2 is FYNNEI. The CDR3 runs 15 residues. J was trimmed by 5 bases and V by 6 bases; bases with no gene match: 11. The CDR3 loop reads CASRDSSGAMDEQYF. CDR3 sequence (DNA): TGTGCCAGCAGGGACTCTAGCGGGGCCATGGACGAGCAGTACTTC.

The rearrangement uses TRBV7-2 and TRBJ1-1; D is perhaps TRBD1 (5 bases). Trimming removed 2 bases at V and 10 bases at J, with 14 bases between. The CDR3 consists of 13 residues. Looked up from germline, CDR1 is SGHTA and CDR2 is FQGNSA. The CDR3 DNA reads as TGTGCCAGCAGCTTATCCCGGCAGGGTAGAGCTTTCTTT. It is translated as CASSLSRQGRAFF.

The chain combines TRBV28 with TRBJ1-2; maybe TRBD1 (5 bases). This CDR3 region has 16 residues. Trimming left V 5 bases short and J 5 bases short, with 21 bases between. Germline values: CDR1 MDHEN, CDR2 SYDVKM. The CDR3 sequence is CASSPGGQGNGYGYTF. The CDR3, as DNA: TGTGCCAGCAGTCCGGGAGGGCAGGGTAACGGTTATGGCTACACCTTC.

V usage is TRBV29-1 and J usage is TRBJ2-5; 10 bases match TRBD1. V lost 6 bases and J lost 3; bases outside the gene matches: 4. This CDR3 is 13 amino acids long. CDR1 and CDR2 from the germline V gene are SQVTM and ANQGSEA. The CDR3 is CSVPTGGKETQYF. The CDR3 nucleotides are TGCAGCGTGCCGACAGGGGGCAAAGAGACCCAGTACTTC.

This clonotype was seen a few times. The chain recombines TRBV28 with TRBJ2-3; 7 nucleotides match TRBD2. The V and J ends lost 3 bases and 0 bases, in that order; junction bases with no gene match: 9. The CDR3 consists of 17 residues. In germline, CDR1 is MDHEN, CDR2 SYDVKM. CDR3 DNA sequence: TGTGCCAGCAGTTTGCCAACTAGCGCCCCTAGCACAGATACGCAGTATTTT. Translating gives CASSLPTSAPSTDTQYF.

The genes are TRBV19 and TRBJ1-5; D is uncertain. The V gene lost 3 bases and the J gene lost 3 bases, with 9 bases spanning the gap. This CDR3 contains 14 residues. The germline gives CDR1 LNHDA, CDR2 SQIVND (reference sequence). In DNA, the CDR3 is TGTGCCAGTAGTATGAGGCAGAACAATCAGCCCCAGCATTTT. It is translated as CASSMRQNNQPQHF.

This rearrangement joins TRBV6-2 or TRBV6-3 to TRBJ1-1, with D perhaps matching TRBD1 (5 bases). Per the germline V gene, CDR1 is MNHEY and CDR2 is SVGEGT. The CDR3 has 14 residues. The V end was cut by 2 bases, the J end by 0 bases, with 7 bases between. The DNA of the CDR3 is TGTGCCAGCAGTTACGGGGCTTTGAACACTGAAGCTTTCTTT. It yields the protein CASSYGALNTEAFF.

This clonotype was seen ten or more times. V gene TRBV4-3 combines with J gene TRBJ1-6; TRBD1 matches 9 bases. CDR1 and CDR2 from the germline V gene are LGHNA and YSLEER. Trimming took 4 bases from V and 10 from J; bases not matched to a gene: 8. The CDR3 consists of 15 residues. The CDR3 nucleotides are TGCGCCAGCAGCCGGCTCCGGGACAGGGAATCACCCCTCCACTTT. Amino acids: CASSRLRDRESPLHF.

The J gene is TRBJ2-3, the V gene TRBV7-2, with 9 nucleotides matching TRBD1. This CDR3 comprises 17 residues. Germline assignment: CDR1 SGHTA and CDR2 FQGNSA. V dropped 5 bases and J dropped 1; count of bases not matched to a gene: 10. CDR3 loop: CASSPSGTGRGTDTQYF. The DNA for the CDR3 is TGTGCCAGCAGCCCGTCCGGGACAGGGAGGGGCACAGATACGCAGTATTTT.

In this sample, this clonotype turned up once. This chain uses TRBV20-1 with TRBJ1-1, with 7 bases matching TRBD1. This CDR3 spans 13 amino acids. Germline loops: CDR1 DFQATT, CDR2 SNEGSKA (reference sequence). Trimming removed 1 base from V and 5 bases from J; junction bases left unmatched: 4. The DNA for the CDR3 is TGCAGTGCTAGAGTTCCAGGGGGGACTGAAGCTTTCTTT. Encoded protein: CSARVPGGTEAFF.

Only a few counts were recorded for this clonotype. This chain connects TRBV20-1 to TRBJ1-1; D perhaps matches TRBD1 (5 bases). The germline V gene encodes CDR1 DFQATT and CDR2 SNEGSKA (reference sequence). The CDR3 has 13 amino acids. Trimming shortened V by 5 bases and J by 5 bases, and 15 bases separated the two germline ends. The CDR3 DNA follows: TGCAGTGCTCCCGGGCCCAGGGCTACTGAAGCTTTCTTT. The encoded protein is CSAPGPRATEAFF.

This sequence joins TRBV6-5 and TRBJ2-3; 11 bases fit TRBD2. Per germline, CDR1 MNHEY and CDR2 SVGAGI. With 0 bases clipped from V and 3 bases from J, the junction kept 5 bases outside the gene matches. There are 17 residues in the CDR3. The DNA of the CDR3 is TGTGCCAGCAGTTACTCGAGTAGCGGGGGGGCTACAGATACGCAGTATTTT. Its protein is CASSYSSSGGATDTQYF.

This rearrangement joins TRBV11-2 to TRBJ2-5, with 10 bases that match TRBD2. CDR1 and CDR2 from the germline V gene are SGHAT and FQNNGV. Trimming took 4 bases from V and 2 from J; bases not matched to a gene: 7. The CDR3 is made up of 16 amino acids. DNA for the CDR3: TGTGCCAGCAGCTCATTCGGACTAGCGGCTCAAGAGACCCAGTACTTC. Translating it yields CASSSFGLAAQETQYF.

The V call is TRBV28, the J call TRBJ2-5; a possible D gene is TRBD1 (6 bases). The J call is doubtful: the DNA matches TRBJ2-7 better. Looked up from germline, CDR1 is MDHEN and CDR2 is SYDVKM. The CDR3 is made up of 15 amino acids. The CDR3 loop is CASSLTQGSRNEQYF. CDR3 nucleotides: TGTGCCAGCAGCCTCACCCAGGGGAGTCGAAACGAGCAGTACTTC.

This clonotype was detected once. The germline gene is not matched at one end of the junction; a read error may be the cause. CDR3: CVSSQDAVGETQYF. In nucleotides, the CDR3 is TGCGTCAGCAGCCAAGACGCGGTCGGGGAGACCCAGTACTTC. V gene TRBV4-1 combines with J gene TRBJ2-5, with D uncertain. CDR1 is MGHRA and CDR2 is YSYEKL in the germline V gene. The CDR3 is 14 amino acids.

The chain carries TRBV25-1 and TRBJ1-2; D is unresolved. Germline CDR1 reads MGHDK; CDR2 reads SYGVNS. Trimming stripped 2 bases from V and 8 bases from J, with 15 bases between. The CDR3 runs to 14 residues. The CDR3 sequence: CASSEPLDGYGYTF. Written as DNA, the CDR3 is TGTGCCAGCAGTGAACCCCTGGATGGCTACGGCTACACCTTC.

J is TRBJ2-5 and V is TRBV6-2 or TRBV6-3, with D uncertain. Germline loops: CDR1 MNHEY, CDR2 SVGEGT. The ends were cut back, 4 bases at V and 8 bases at J, with 11 bases in the middle. The CDR3 contains 12 residues. CDR3 nucleotide sequence: TGTGCCAGCAGTTCCAATCTGGGTACCCAGTACTTC. It encodes CASSSNLGTQYF.

V usage is TRBV6-5 and J usage is TRBJ1-5, with a tentative D call TRBD1 (6 bases). This CDR3 has 13 amino acids. Trimming stripped 6 bases from V and 5 bases from J, with 11 bases between. Germline CDR1 reads MNHEY; CDR2 reads SVGAGI. CDR3 nucleotides: TGTGCCAGCAGCAGACAGGCATATCAGCCCCAGCATTTT. It yields the protein CASSRQAYQPQHF.

The gene calls are TRBV12-3 or TRBV12-4 and TRBJ2-3; 8 nucleotides align to TRBD2. J lost 2 bases, V lost 7 bases, and 14 bases had no gene match. CDR3 length: 17 amino acids. The CDR3 bases are TGTGCCAGCACCCTCGGAGGTAGCGGGGAGAACACAGATACGCAGTATTTT. Amino acids: CASTLGGSGENTDTQYF.

This chain joins TRBV29-1 and TRBJ1-1; TRBD1 agrees at 7 bases. Trimming at V came to 7 bases and at J to 0 bases, leaving 2 bases not matched to a gene. The length of the CDR3 is 12 residues. Germline-derived CDR1 and CDR2 are SQVTM and ANQGSEA. CDR3 sequence: CSGGQLNTEAFF. The CDR3, as DNA: TGCAGCGGGGGACAGTTGAACACTGAAGCTTTCTTT.

The chain links TRBV5-1 to TRBJ2-1, with 8 bases aligning to TRBD1. This CDR3 is built from 15 residues. Germline assignment: CDR1 SGHRS and CDR2 YFSETQ. Germline trimming cut 4 bases from V and 1 base from J; bases unmatched to any gene: 4. The CDR3 nucleotides are TGCGCCAGCAGCGGGGGACAGGAGTCCTACAATGAGCAGTTCTTC. Protein: CASSGGQESYNEQFF.

The sample holds a few counts of this clonotype. The genes are TRBV6-1 and TRBJ2-7; D is perhaps TRBD1 or TRBD2 (5 bases each). From germline, CDR1 is MNHNS and CDR2 SASEGT. There are 15 residues in the CDR3. The V end lost 7 bases, the J end lost 3 bases, and 19 bases lay between the germline ends. This chain's CDR3 is CASTSAGTGGYEQYF. The CDR3 DNA reads TGTGCCAGCACTTCCGCCGGGACGGGCGGCTACGAGCAGTACTTC.

The CDR3 is CASSLEPDRSTDTQYF. CDR3 in DNA: TGTGCCAGCAGCTTAGAGCCGGACAGGAGCACAGATACGCAGTATTTT. The genes are TRBV11-2 and TRBJ2-3; TRBD1 agrees at 7 bases. This CDR3 spans 16 amino acids. Germline V gives CDR1 SGHAT, CDR2 FQNNGV. Unmatched junction bases numbered 3, after V lost 0 bases and J lost 0 bases.

There are a few counts of this clonotype. The DNA for the CDR3 is TGTGCCAACTCCGGGACAGCCTTAAATGAGCAGTTCTTC. Translation gives CANSGTALNEQFF. The chain uses TRBV6-6 and TRBJ2-1, with 7 positions matching TRBD1. The CDR3 extends over 13 amino acids. The germline gives CDR1 MNHNY, CDR2 SVGAGI (reference sequence). V shed 10 bases and J 7 bases; nucleotides not matched to a gene: 10.

This chain uses TRBV3-1 with TRBJ2-1, with a tentative D call TRBD1 (6 bases). The germline gives CDR1 LGHDT, CDR2 YNNKEL (reference sequence). V dropped 4 bases and J dropped 13 bases, with 26 bases sitting between them. The CDR3 is made up of 16 amino acids. Here the CDR3 DNA reads TGTGCCAGCAGCCCTTTAGGGCAGGGGATACAAGAGACCCAGTTCTTC. Translation: CASSPLGQGIQETQFF.